Shown below are 28 T cell receptor beta chains from a single sample sequenced in a study of blood T cell repertoires in COVID-19 (dated by TCRdb to 2020 to 2022). Receptors were amplified or captured by the immunoSEQ multiplex PCR assay. Sourced from immuneACCESS, this table was stored by TCRdb with only in-frame sequences that have V and J called. A share of the clones is absent; for the studies checked, an unresolved V gene accounts for under half, and the remainder has no known explanation. The sample table lists hundreds of thousands of clones, about 88% of them with a count of one. The leading ten clones occupy 2.5% to 3% of the sample. The specimen was PBMCs or T cells enriched from blood (not recorded which). These receptors all come from a woman in her 50s who had recovered from COVID-19.

The V gene is TRBV3-1 (or the pseudogene TRBV3-2), the J gene TRBJ1-2; TRBD1 agrees at 8 bases. Germline V lookup: CDR1 LGHDT, CDR2 YNNKEL (reference sequence). V gave up 7 bases and J gave up 2 bases; unmatched junction bases: 3. This CDR3 region has 13 residues. In DNA, the CDR3 is TGTGCCAGCACCCGACAGGGGAACTATGGCTACACCTTC. Translating gives CASTRQGNYGYTF.

The J gene is TRBJ2-1, the V gene TRBV2, with 8 nucleotides matching TRBD2. This CDR3 region has 15 residues. Losses at the gene ends were 5 bases for V and 0 bases for J; bases not matched to a gene: 3. From germline, CDR1 is SNHLY and CDR2 FYNNEI. The CDR3 bases are TGTGCCAGCAGTTTAGCGGGGAGCTCCTACAATGAGCAGTTCTTC. The encoded protein is CASSLAGSSYNEQFF.

The rearrangement joins TRBV5-6 to TRBJ2-3; D may be TRBD2 (6 bases). Trimming cost V 4 bases and J 6 bases, with 9 bases left between them. The CDR3 has 12 residues. Germline loops: CDR1 SGHDT, CDR2 YYEEEE. In DNA, the CDR3 is TGTGCCAGCAGCCCGGCGGGGGATACGCAGTATTTT. As protein: CASSPAGDTQYF.

V gene TRBV7-2 combines with J gene TRBJ2-7; TRBD2 agrees at 11 bases. The V gene's germline CDR1 is SGHTA and CDR2 FQGNSA. The CDR3 sequence is 16 residues long. With 5 bases clipped from V and 6 bases from J, the junction kept 12 bases outside the gene matches. This CDR3 is CASSGGTSGPPGEQYF. The CDR3 DNA reads as TGTGCCAGCAGCGGGGGGACTAGCGGCCCTCCTGGCGAGCAGTACTTC.

The genes are TRBV27 and TRBJ2-1; a weak D match, TRBD2 (7 bases). This CDR3 has 16 amino acids. V lost 7 bases to trimming and J lost 1 base, with 17 bases between them. Germline lookup yields CDR1 MNHEY and CDR2 SMNVEV (reference sequence). CDR3 sequence reads: CASKRGGLISYNEQFF. CDR3 bases: TGTGCCAGCAAAAGGGGGGGGCTTATATCCTACAATGAGCAGTTCTTC.

This chain joins TRBV19 and TRBJ2-3; 11 bases match TRBD2. CDR3 size: 16 residues. J was trimmed by 3 bases and V by 3 bases; bases with no gene match: 5. Germline V CDR1 and CDR2: LNHDA, SQIVND (reference sequence). The CDR3: CASSIYSSGRTDTQYF. The CDR3 nucleotides read TGTGCCAGTAGTATTTACTCTAGCGGGAGGACAGATACGCAGTATTTT.

The chain recombines TRBV2 with TRBJ1-2; D not resolved. Germline V gene sequence: CDR1 SNHLY, CDR2 FYNNEI. V lost 3 bases and J lost 2, with 7 bases in between. The CDR3 consists of 13 residues. DNA of the CDR3: TGTGCCAGCAGTGAGACTGAGAACTATGGCTACACCTTC. Translating it yields CASSETENYGYTF.

The chain has TRBV27 and TRBJ2-1, with 13 bases that match TRBD2. This CDR3 spans 16 amino acids. Trimming removed 5 bases from V and 4 bases from J; junction bases left unmatched: 5. Germline CDR1 reads MNHEY; CDR2 reads SMNVEV (reference sequence). The CDR3 loop reads CASSEGTSGAYNEQFF. The CDR3 nucleotides are TGTGCCAGCAGTGAGGGGACTAGCGGGGCTTACAATGAGCAGTTCTTC.

The V call is TRBV7-2, the J call TRBJ1-5, with D possibly matching TRBD1 (6 bases). The V end lost 5 bases, the J end lost 3 bases, and 14 bases lay between the germline ends. The germline V gene encodes CDR1 SGHTA and CDR2 FQGNSA. The CDR3 sequence is 15 residues long. CDR3 protein: CASSQNRAYNQPQHF. The CDR3, as DNA: TGTGCCAGCAGCCAAAACAGGGCCTACAATCAGCCCCAGCATTTT.

The genes are TRBV4-1 and TRBJ2-7; tentative D call: TRBD2 (6 bases). The CDR3 consists of 15 residues. Germline assignment: CDR1 MGHRA and CDR2 YSYEKL. Trimming shortened V by 2 bases and J by 1 base, and 12 bases separated the two germline ends. The DNA of the CDR3 is TGCGCCAGCAGCCAACGGGACTCCGGGTCCTACGAGCAGTACTTC. Amino acids: CASSQRDSGSYEQYF.

This clone was counted a single time. The CDR3 nucleotides read TGTGCCAGCAGCTCCGAAGACAGGCCGTTTAATGAAAAACTGTTTTTT. This gives the protein CASSSEDRPFNEKLFF. The chain joins TRBV28 to TRBJ1-4, with D possibly TRBD1 on 6 matching bases. Per germline, CDR1 MDHEN and CDR2 SYDVKM. The CDR3 is 16 amino acids. Deletions cut 6 bases from V and 4 bases from J, with 18 bases between.

The DNA of the CDR3 is TGTGCCAGCAGCCAAAGGACAATCCAAGAGACCCAGTACTTC. Its protein product is CASSQRTIQETQYF. The chain couples TRBV3-1 (or the pseudogene TRBV3-2) to TRBJ2-5; D is perhaps TRBD1 (5 bases). CDR1 and CDR2 from the germline V gene are LGHDT and YNNKEL (reference sequence). V lost 2 bases, J lost 1 base, and 8 bases lay in between. The CDR3 length is 14 residues.

The chain uses TRBV11-2 and TRBJ1-1, with TRBD1 matching 8 bases. Germline trimming cut 3 bases from V and 5 bases from J; bases unmatched to any gene: 5. Germline V CDR1 and CDR2: SGHAT, FQNNGV. The CDR3 spans 14 residues. CDR3 protein: CASSLDRAWTEAFF. The CDR3 bases are TGTGCCAGCAGCTTGGACAGGGCATGGACTGAAGCTTTCTTT.

The J gene is TRBJ1-5, the V gene TRBV27; tentatively, D is TRBD1 (5 bases). Deletions cut 6 bases from V and 7 bases from J, with 13 bases between. The CDR3 covers 13 residues. Looked up from germline, CDR1 is MNHEY and CDR2 is SMNVEV (reference sequence). The CDR3 is CASSLEGTQPQHF. The CDR3 DNA follows: TGTGCCAGCAGCCTGGAGGGGACGCAGCCCCAGCATTTT.

V usage is TRBV19 and J usage is TRBJ1-1; 9 positions match TRBD1. The CDR3 extends over 14 amino acids. In germline, CDR1 is LNHDA, CDR2 SQIVND (reference sequence). The V gene end was trimmed by 6 bases and the J gene end by 1 base; junction bases not matched to a gene: 3. The CDR3 is CASSWDRANTEAFF. Written as DNA, the CDR3 is TGTGCCAGTAGCTGGGACAGGGCGAACACTGAAGCTTTCTTT.

The chain is built from TRBV4-1 and TRBJ2-3; the D gene is possibly TRBD2 (6 bases). V gave up 0 bases and J gave up 6 bases, with 19 bases separating them. The CDR3 runs 17 residues. The germline CDR1 and CDR2 sequences are MGHRA and YSYEKL. CDR3 region: CASSQEVGGRSGDTQYF. In DNA form, the CDR3 reads TGCGCCAGCAGCCAAGAGGTGGGGGGACGCAGTGGGGATACGCAGTATTTT.

This chain uses TRBV11-2 with TRBJ1-4, with D tentatively TRBD1 (5 bases). Germline CDR1 SGHAT, CDR2 FQNNGV. The CDR3 covers 15 residues. Deletions cut 6 bases from V and 8 bases from J, with 19 bases between. The CDR3 nucleotides read TGTGCCAGCAGTCACGTTCGGGGGAAAGGGGAAAAACTGTTTTTT. It is translated as CASSHVRGKGEKLFF.

The rearrangement links TRBV19 to TRBJ1-4; D is uncertain. The germline gives CDR1 LNHDA, CDR2 SQIVND (reference sequence). V shed 3 bases and J shed 7 bases, with 6 bases lying between them. This CDR3 is 12 amino acids long. The CDR3 protein is CASSIRGEKLFF. The CDR3 nucleotides read TGTGCCAGTAGTATCAGAGGTGAAAAACTGTTTTTT. Combining the CDR3 with reference TRBV19 and TRBJ1-4 gives the whole variable domain DGGITQSPKYLFRKEGQNVTLSCEQNLNHDAMYWYRQDPGQGLRLIYYSQIVNDFQKGDIAEGYSVSREKKESFPLTVTSAQKNPTAFYLCASSIRGEKLFFGSGTQLSVL.

The rearrangement uses TRBV9 and TRBJ2-1; TRBD1 matches 8 bases. The V segment lost 0 bases and the J segment 4 bases; nucleotides outside the gene matches: 6. The CDR3 loop spans 16 amino acids. CDR1 and CDR2 (germline): SGDLS, YYNGEE. The chain's CDR3 is CASSVGVTGEYNEQFF. The CDR3 coding sequence is TGTGCCAGCAGCGTAGGGGTGACAGGGGAATACAATGAGCAGTTCTTC.

The chain uses TRBV5-4 and TRBJ2-7; tentative D call: TRBD2 (6 bases). V was clipped by 4 bases and J by 7 bases, with 12 bases between them. CDR1 is SGHNT, CDR2 YYREEE, per germline (reference sequence). This CDR3 region has 12 residues. CDR3 protein: CASSVVGGEQYF. The CDR3 DNA sequence: TGTGCCAGCAGCGTTGTCGGGGGTGAGCAGTACTTC.

The rearrangement links TRBV7-9 to TRBJ1-1; a possible D gene is TRBD1 (5 bases). The CDR3 contains 12 residues. With 8 bases removed from V and 1 base from J, the gap between germline ends came to 8 bases. Germline V gene data show CDR1 as SEHNR and CDR2 as FQNEAQ (reference sequence). The CDR3 sequence: CASHRPNTEAFF. The CDR3 nucleotides read TGTGCCAGCCACAGGCCGAACACTGAAGCTTTCTTT.

This chain uses TRBV7-2 with TRBJ1-4; D perhaps matches TRBD1 (6 bases). Trimming left V 0 bases short and J 8 bases short, with 13 bases between. The CDR3 covers 15 residues. Germline CDR1 SGHTA, CDR2 FQGNSA. CDR3 nucleotide sequence: TGTGCCAGCAGCTTAGCGAACAGGGCTGGGGAAAAACTGTTTTTT. As protein: CASSLANRAGEKLFF.

With regard to this clone: At one boundary the junction diverges from the germline segment, which might be a read error. The J gene is TRBJ1-5, the V gene TRBV28; maybe TRBD1 (5 bases). The CDR3 is 15 amino acids. CDR1 MDHEN and CDR2 SYDVKM come from the germline V gene. As DNA, the CDR3 is TGTGCCAGCACTTTAGCCCCGGGGGTATTTCAGCCCCAGCATTTT. Translated: CASTLAPGVFQPQHF.

V gene TRBV5-8 combines with J gene TRBJ2-5; 8 positions agree with TRBD1. The CDR3 loop spans 15 amino acids. The germline CDR1 and CDR2 sequences are SGHTS and YDEGEE. Trimming removed 4 bases from V and 5 bases from J; junction bases left unmatched: 10. CDR3 sequence (DNA): TGTGCCAGCAGCCTGGGACAGGTGGTGGAGGAGACCCAGTACTTC. Amino acids: CASSLGQVVEETQYF.

The V and J genes are TRBV11-2 and TRBJ2-5; 15 bases fit TRBD2. This CDR3 comprises 17 residues. V was clipped by 1 base and J by 5 bases; unmatched bases: 5. Germline-derived CDR1 and CDR2 are SGHAT and FQNNGV. This chain's CDR3 is CASSLGTSGRVVETQYF. The DNA of the CDR3 is TGTGCCAGCAGCTTAGGGACTAGCGGGAGGGTTGTCGAGACCCAGTACTTC.

On this clone: Other DNA sequences in the same sample also yield this CDR3. V usage is TRBV19 and J usage is TRBJ1-5, with TRBD1 matching 9 bases. Losses at the gene ends were 4 bases for V and 5 bases for J; bases not matched to a gene: 3. The germline V gene has CDR1 LNHDA and CDR2 SQIVND (reference sequence). The CDR3 is 14 residues long. The CDR3 region has the DNA TGTGCCAGTAGTACGGGACAGGGCTATCAGCCCCAGCATTTT. It yields the protein CASSTGQGYQPQHF. The entire variable domain, with the rest obtained from reference TRBV19 and TRBJ1-5, is as follows: DGGITQSPKYLFRKEGQNVTLSCEQNLNHDAMYWYRQDPGQGLRLIYYSQIVNDFQKGDIAEGYSVSREKKESFPLTVTSAQKNPTAFYLCASSTGQGYQPQHFGDGTRLSIL.

The rearrangement uses TRBV6-1 and TRBJ2-7; D is perhaps TRBD2 (5 bases). The CDR3 extends over 15 amino acids. The V gene's germline CDR1 is MNHNS and CDR2 SASEGT. V shed 1 base and J shed 0 bases, with 10 bases lying between them. The CDR3 bases are TGTGCCAGCAGTGAAGTAGGGAGTATCTCCTACGAGCAGTACTTC. Its translation is CASSEVGSISYEQYF.

This clone has just one count. The J gene is TRBJ2-3, the V gene TRBV7-9; TRBD2 agrees at 14 bases. Germline loops: CDR1 SEHNR, CDR2 FQNEAQ (reference sequence). The CDR3 covers 17 residues. With V trimmed by 2 bases and J by 6 bases, 7 bases remained unmatched. The CDR3 coding sequence is TGTGCCAGCAGCTTATTCGCGACTAGCGGGAGGGCGGATACGCAGTATTTT. Protein sequence: CASSLFATSGRADTQYF. The full variable domain, with the rest looked up from reference TRBV7-9 and TRBJ2-3, is DTGVSQNPRHKITKRGQNVTFRCDPISEHNRLYWYRQTLGQGPEFLTYFQNEAQLEKSRLLSDRFSAERPKGSFSTLEIQRTEQGDSAMYLCASSLFATSGRADTQYFGPGTRLTVL.